The sequence of this TCR beta chain was determined in a study of beta chain features in type 1 diabetes. Study in general: Similarity in age, gender and cell yields was seen between patients and healthy donors. Examination spanned some 100 million sorted cells from all samples.

CDR1 is SQVTM, CDR2 ANQGSEA, per germline. The CDR3 extends over 14 amino acids. Regarding the study as a whole: Within patients, naive, central memory and Treg TCRB repertoires seemed more similar than within healthy donors. TCRB rearrangement may or may not be influenced by HLA type; here this remained unresolved.

This clone was found a few times. Its matching antigen is unknown. Expressed TCRB transcripts were sequenced because the isolated RNA had all been reverse transcribed beforehand. Here immunoSEQ multiplex PCR was the method, and the copy in TCRdb shows in-frame clones only, minus some. This sample has approximately 470,000 clones, with 30% found just once. The clonotype was recovered from a young man in good health. The sequencing sample was made of naive CD4+ T cells from blood. The chain joins TRBV29-1 to TRBJ2-7, with 7 positions matching TRBD1. CDR3 loop: CAVRSPGGNYEQYF. For the CDR3, the DNA is TGCGCCGTTAGAAGTCCAGGGGGAAACTACGAGCAGTACTTC.